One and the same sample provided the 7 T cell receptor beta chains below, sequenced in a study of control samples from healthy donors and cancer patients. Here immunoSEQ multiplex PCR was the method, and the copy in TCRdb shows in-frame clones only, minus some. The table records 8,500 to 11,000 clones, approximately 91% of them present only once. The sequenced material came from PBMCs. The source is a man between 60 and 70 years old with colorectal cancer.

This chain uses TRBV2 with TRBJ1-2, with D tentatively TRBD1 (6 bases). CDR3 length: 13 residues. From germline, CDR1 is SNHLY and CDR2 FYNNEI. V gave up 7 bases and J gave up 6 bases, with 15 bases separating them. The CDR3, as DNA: TGTGCCAGCACCCAGGCAGGGGCGAATGGCTACACCTTC. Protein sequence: CASTQAGANGYTF.

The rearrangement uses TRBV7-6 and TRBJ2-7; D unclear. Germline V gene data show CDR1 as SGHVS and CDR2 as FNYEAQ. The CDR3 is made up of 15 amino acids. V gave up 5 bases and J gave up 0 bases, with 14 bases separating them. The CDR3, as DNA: TGTGCCAGCAGCCTCGTGGGCACCAGCTCCTACGAGCAGTACTTC. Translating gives CASSLVGTSSYEQYF.

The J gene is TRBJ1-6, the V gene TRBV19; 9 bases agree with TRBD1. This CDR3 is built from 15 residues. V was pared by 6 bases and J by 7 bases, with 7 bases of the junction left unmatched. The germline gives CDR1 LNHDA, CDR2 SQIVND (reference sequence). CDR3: CASRLTGQGNSPLHF. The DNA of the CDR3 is TGTGCCAGTAGACTAACTGGACAGGGGAATTCACCCCTCCACTTT.

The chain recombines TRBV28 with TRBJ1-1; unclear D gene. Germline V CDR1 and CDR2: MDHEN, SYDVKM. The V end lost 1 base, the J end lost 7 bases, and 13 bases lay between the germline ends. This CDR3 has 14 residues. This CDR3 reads CASSLSFDSVEAFF. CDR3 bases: TGTGCCAGCAGTTTATCGTTCGACTCGGTTGAAGCTTTCTTT.

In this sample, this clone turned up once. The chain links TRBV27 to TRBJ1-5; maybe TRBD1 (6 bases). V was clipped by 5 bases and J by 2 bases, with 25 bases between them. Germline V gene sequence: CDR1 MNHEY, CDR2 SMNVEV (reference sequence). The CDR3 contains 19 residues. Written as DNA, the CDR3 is TGTGCCAGCAGTACAATCATGCCCGCCAGGGGCGGGGGCAATCAGCCCCAGCATTTT. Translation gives CASSTIMPARGGGNQPQHF.

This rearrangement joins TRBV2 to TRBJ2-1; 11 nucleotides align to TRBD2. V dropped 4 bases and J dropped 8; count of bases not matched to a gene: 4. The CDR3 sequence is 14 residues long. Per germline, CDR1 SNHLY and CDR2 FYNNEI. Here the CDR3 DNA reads TGTGCCAGCAGTGGACTAGCGGGGTTTCATGAGCAGTTCTTC. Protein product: CASSGLAGFHEQFF.

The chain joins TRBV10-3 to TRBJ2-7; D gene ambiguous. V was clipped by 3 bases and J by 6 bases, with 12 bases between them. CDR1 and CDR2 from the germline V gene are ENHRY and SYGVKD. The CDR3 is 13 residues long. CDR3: CAISEYKGFEQYF. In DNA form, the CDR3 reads TGTGCCATCAGTGAATATAAAGGGTTCGAGCAGTACTTC.